This passage covers 5 T cell receptor beta chains from one sample sequenced in a study of Graves' ophthalmopathy and Graves' hyperthyroidism. Investigators amplified TCR beta CDR3 regions from RNA transcripts. HTBI-primed first-round RT-PCR preceded second-round multiplex PCR. MiXCR, run by TCRdb on the multiplex PCR reads, gives a single entry per CDR3 protein. The repertoire consists of some 750,000 distinct CDR3 sequences, with around 40% occurring once and the leading ten covering 40% to 45%. The sequenced sample was peripheral blood. The receptors were gathered from an adult man with Graves' ophthalmopathy.

V usage is TRBV6-1 and J usage is TRBJ2-7; D unclear. Germline loops: CDR1 MNHNS, CDR2 SASEGT. V lost 3 bases to trimming and J lost 7 bases, with 10 bases between them. There are 12 residues in the CDR3. This chain's CDR3 is CASSDPAREQYF. The DNA for the CDR3 is TGTGCCAGCAGTGACCCAGCGCGGGAGCAGTACTTC.

This clonotype was recorded many times. One end of the junction does not line up with germline, which may come from a read error. J is TRBJ1-5 and V is TRBV24-1; no clear D gene. In germline, CDR1 is KGHDR, CDR2 SFDVKD. CDR3 size: 13 residues. CDR3 sequence: CASSEAGRQPQHF. CDR3 coding DNA: TGTGCCAGCAGTGAAGCCGGGCGCCAGCCCCAGCATTTT.

A note on this clonotype: Given a much more abundant clone one base away, this may be a read error. The V and J genes are TRBV11-2 and TRBJ2-6, with D hard to call. The CDR3 length is 13 residues. The germline V gene encodes CDR1 SGHAT and CDR2 FQNNGV. This chain's CDR3 is CASSLKPSYVLAF. CDR3 DNA: TGTGCCAGCAGCTTAAAACCCTCTTACGTCCTGGCTTTC.

Remarks on this clonotype: Mismatch with germline at one junction end may stem from a read error. The V and J genes are TRBV10-3 and TRBJ2-7; D may match TRBD1 or TRBD2 (6 bases each). Germline CDR1 ENHRY, CDR2 SYGVKD. The CDR3 spans 15 residues. The CDR3: CASSPGGRAAYEQYF. CDR3 sequence (DNA): TGTGCCAGCAGTCCCGGGGGCAGGGCAGCCTACGAGCAGTACTTC.

This clonotype was seen just once. J is TRBJ1-5 and V is TRBV10-2; D remains ambiguous. V lost 0 bases to trimming and J lost 4 bases, with 10 bases between them. The germline gives CDR1 WSHSY, CDR2 SAAADI. The CDR3 has 15 residues. The CDR3 coding sequence is TGCGCCAGCAGTGAGTCAGGGATGAGGAATCAGCCCCAGCATTTT. It codes for CASSESGMRNQPQHF.